This TCR beta chain was recorded in a study of T cell repertoires in cytomegalovirus infection. V lost 3 bases and J lost 5, with 14 bases in between. The CDR3 contains 15 residues. The germline V gene has CDR1 LNHDA and CDR2 SQIVND (reference sequence). Study results and caveats: HLA-C-restricted CMV clonotypes gave the most frequent clonotype in two of eight donors.

The table lists this clonotype with many counts. As yet, its antigen is unknown. Using its own MiXCR run on the reads, TCRdb lists one record per CDR3 protein. The sample lists about 770,000 distinct CDR3 sequences, 25% to 35% occurring once. The sequences come from cultured CD8+ T cells from PBMCs, collected from culture after CMV antigen stimulation. The chain joins TRBV19 to TRBJ2-1; D is unclear. This receptor was identified in a human donor in good health (CMV status not recorded). Some clones in this sample may be carry-over from other donors' samples. The CDR3 DNA follows: TGTGCCAGTAGTATTCCCAGCTCACTCAACAATGAGCAGTTCTTC. This codes for CASSIPSSLNNEQFF.